This T cell receptor beta chain was identified in a study of blood T cell repertoires in COVID-19. Study context: Some COVID-19 samples were acute and others convalescent; all came from the United States, Italy and Spain. Sources were T cells, B-cell-depleted T cells, or PBMCs; the material itself was cDNA or gDNA.

The CDR3 runs 14 residues. V gave up 5 bases and J gave up 2 bases, with 13 bases separating them. Germline lookup yields CDR1 SGHVS and CDR2 FQNEAQ. Original data processing: Counts of nucleated cells, estimated from reference gene primer amplification, were obtained. Libraries were prepared by immunoSEQ multiplex PCR; TCRdb keeps only in-frame clonotypes and omits some of them. V, J and clone size were drawn from that table, and D and trimming were deduced from the DNA. The sample shows about 300,000 clones, approximately 84% of them seen only once. The Seattle patients, enrolled during active infection, were followed longitudinally.

The sequenced sample consisted of peripheral blood. This TCR derives from a human donor with COVID-19, enrolled during active disease. The donor label of this sample is uncertain. This chain joins TRBV7-8 and TRBJ2-7, with a possible D match to TRBD2 (5 bases). The CDR3 is CASSRAAPTYEQYF. The CDR3 region has the DNA TGTGCCAGCAGCCGAGCGGCTCCGACCTACGAGCAGTACTTC.